This passage covers 11 T cell receptor beta chains from one sample sequenced in a study of identical twins (dated by TCRdb to the mid-2010s). Receptors were amplified or captured by 5' RACE. TCRdb names Illumina HiSeq 2000 as the instrument used. TCRdb trimmed the raw reads at Q25, called clones with MiXCR and kept productive beta chains. Every entry covers one CDR3 protein and lists the most common genes and DNA from its rows. The sample contains about 550,000 distinct CDR3 sequences, about 20% of them found a single time. The leading ten clones occupy roughly 0.5% of the sample. The data were also submitted as part of a second study, on yellow fever vaccine responses in identical twins.

Sequencing input: CD4+ T cells sorted from blood. The receptors originated from a woman aged 18 to 35 in good health.

At least ten counts were recorded for this clonotype. This chain uses TRBV7-9 with TRBJ1-6, with D maybe TRBD1 (5 bases). Germline V gene data show CDR1 as SEHNR and CDR2 as FQNEAQ (reference sequence). Trimming cost V 4 bases and J 5 bases, with 9 bases left between them. This CDR3 is 14 amino acids long. CDR3 protein: CASSSDSNNSPLHF. DNA of the CDR3: TGTGCCAGCAGCTCCGACAGCAATAATTCACCCCTCCACTTT.

Many counts were recorded for this clonotype. The rearrangement uses TRBV5-1 and TRBJ2-7; D ambiguous. In germline, CDR1 is SGHRS, CDR2 YFSETQ. This CDR3 is built from 14 residues. V lost 1 base and J lost 0, with 8 bases in between. DNA for the CDR3: TGCGCCAGCAGCTTGAGTGACACCTCCTACGAGCAGTACTTC. This translates into CASSLSDTSYEQYF.

This clonotype was recorded a few times. This chain uses TRBV6-1 with TRBJ2-1; D unclear. The V gene lost 7 bases and the J gene lost 5 bases, with 21 bases spanning the gap. The CDR3 is 16 residues long. Germline lookup yields CDR1 MNHNS and CDR2 SASEGT. This chain's CDR3 is CASTALLALSHNEQFF. CDR3 coding DNA: TGTGCCAGCACGGCCTTGCTGGCTTTATCACACAATGAGCAGTTCTTC.

The chain has TRBV5-1 and TRBJ1-2; unclear D gene. The CDR3 runs 16 residues. Trimming pared 1 base from V and 4 bases from J, leaving 17 bases between. Germline V lookup: CDR1 SGHRS, CDR2 YFSETQ. The CDR3 DNA is TGCGCCAGCAGCTTGTCAAAAGGCCTATCCTTCTATGGCTACACCTTC. Amino acids: CASSLSKGLSFYGYTF.

This clonotype turned up a few times. The chain joins TRBV3-1 to TRBJ2-1, with a weak D call TRBD2 (6 bases). Germline V gene sequence: CDR1 LGHDT, CDR2 YNNKEL (reference sequence). V shed 2 bases and J shed 5 bases, with 13 bases lying between them. CDR3 length: 15 amino acids. DNA for the CDR3: TGTGCCAGCAGCCAAAACGGGAGACGTAACAATGAGCAGTTCTTC. Its translation: CASSQNGRRNNEQFF.

The chain has TRBV12-3 or TRBV12-4 and TRBJ1-5; D is possibly TRBD1 (5 bases). V was shortened by 7 bases and J by 5 bases, with 12 bases between the two germline ends. The CDR3 sequence is 13 residues long. CDR3 residues: CASTAGPYQPQHF. The CDR3, as DNA: TGTGCCAGCACCGCAGGGCCGTATCAGCCCCAGCATTTT.

The chain uses TRBV15 and TRBJ1-4; TRBD1 agrees at 9 bases. The CDR3 contains 14 residues. The germline CDR1 and CDR2 sequences are LNHNV and YYDKDF (reference sequence). Trimming took 5 bases from V and 5 from J; bases not matched to a gene: 3. CDR3 amino acids: CATSRDRGNEKLFF. The DNA of the CDR3 is TGTGCCACCAGCCGCGACAGGGGGAATGAAAAACTGTTTTTT. Together with reference TRBV15 and TRBJ1-4, the CDR3 gives the full variable domain: DAMVIQNPRYQVTQFGKPVTLSCSQTLNHNVMYWYQQKSSQAPKLLFHYYDKDFNNEADTPDNFQSRRPNTSFCFLDIRSPGLGDTAMYLCATSRDRGNEKLFFGSGTQLSVL.

There are a few counts of this clonotype. The chain links TRBV5-1 to TRBJ1-2; D may be TRBD1 (6 bases). The CDR3 has 14 amino acids. Germline V gene sequence: CDR1 SGHRS, CDR2 YFSETQ. V was trimmed by 4 bases and J by 2 bases, leaving 12 bases between them. CDR3 sequence reads: CASSGRDKNYGYTF. The CDR3 nucleotides read TGCGCCAGCAGCGGCCGGGACAAGAACTATGGCTACACCTTC.

Written as DNA, the CDR3 is TGCGCCAGCAGCTTGTGGGGGGCCAACAATGAGCAGTTCTTC. Amino acids: CASSLWGANNEQFF. V is TRBV5-1 and J is TRBJ2-1; the D call may be TRBD1 or TRBD2 (6 bases each). CDR3 length: 14 amino acids. The ends were cut back, 1 base at V and 5 bases at J, with 10 bases in the middle. In germline, CDR1 is SGHRS, CDR2 YFSETQ.

V is TRBV6-5 and J is TRBJ2-7; 10 positions agree with TRBD2. Germline V CDR1 and CDR2: MNHEY, SVGAGI. J was trimmed by 3 bases and V by 2 bases; bases with no gene match: 7. The CDR3 runs 16 residues. The CDR3 is CASSYKGLAGVYEQYF. CDR3 in DNA: TGTGCCAGCAGTTACAAGGGGCTAGCGGGAGTCTACGAGCAGTACTTC.

This chain links TRBV7-9 with TRBJ2-5; D is undetermined. Trimming removed 8 bases from V and 7 bases from J, with 11 bases in between. The V gene's germline CDR1 is SEHNR and CDR2 FQNEAQ (reference sequence). CDR3 length equals 11 residues. The CDR3 is CASGSAGTQYF. The CDR3 bases are TGTGCCAGCGGTTCGGCAGGGACCCAGTACTTC.